The 9 T cell receptor beta chains reported below all come from one sample, sequenced in a study of blood T cell repertoires in COVID-19. The repertoire was sequenced with immunoSEQ multiplex PCR; TCRdb's copy has only in-frame clones and lacks some. The sample contains roughly 460,000 clones, roughly 90% of which appear only once. Sequencing used peripheral blood. Every receptor here comes from a man between 18 and 29 years old with COVID-19, enrolled during active disease.

As to this clone: This sample also contains other DNA sequences that code for the same CDR3. The chain links TRBV6-5 to TRBJ1-2; D gene unclear. V lost 5 bases to trimming and J lost 0 bases, with 7 bases between them. The CDR3 runs 13 residues. Germline-derived CDR1 and CDR2 are MNHEY and SVGAGI. The CDR3 DNA follows: TGTGCCAGCAGTCGTGACACTAACTATGGCTACACCTTC. This translates into CASSRDTNYGYTF.

This chain uses TRBV5-1 with TRBJ2-3, with no clear D. V lost 2 bases and J lost 6, with 19 bases in between. There are 16 residues in the CDR3. The germline V gene encodes CDR1 SGHRS and CDR2 YFSETQ. CDR3 sequence reads: CASSLSYSRSGDTQYF. The CDR3 DNA follows: TGCGCCAGCAGCTTAAGTTATAGTAGGAGTGGGGATACGCAGTATTTT.

The chain has TRBV27 and TRBJ2-3, with 7 bases that match TRBD1. This CDR3 comprises 14 residues. In germline, CDR1 is MNHEY, CDR2 SMNVEV (reference sequence). V trimming: 5 bases; J trimming: 5 bases; junction bases outside the gene matches: 7. In nucleotides, the CDR3 is TGTGCCAGCAGTACCACGAGACAGGGAGATACGCAGTATTTT. Encoded protein: CASSTTRQGDTQYF.

The rearrangement links TRBV29-1 to TRBJ2-3; tentative D call: TRBD2 (7 bases). Trimming removed 6 bases at V and 2 bases at J, with 12 bases between. The CDR3 runs 13 residues. The germline V gene encodes CDR1 SQVTM and CDR2 ANQGSEA. As DNA, the CDR3 is TGCAGCGTCCGGGGGGCCATCACAGATACGCAGTATTTT. Translating it yields CSVRGAITDTQYF.

The chain employs TRBV7-9 and TRBJ2-1, with TRBD1 as a possible D gene (5 bases). Between the trimmed V and J ends, which lost 7 bases and 1 base, there was a span of 14 bases. Germline CDR1 SEHNR, CDR2 FQNEAQ (reference sequence). The CDR3 totals 15 residues. Written as DNA, the CDR3 is TGTGCCAGCACCGCGACAGAAACTTCCTACAATGAGCAGTTCTTC. Its translation: CASTATETSYNEQFF. The full variable domain, rest sourced from reference TRBV7-9 and TRBJ2-1, is DTGVSQNPRHKITKRGQNVTFRCDPISEHNRLYWYRQTLGQGPEFLTYFQNEAQLEKSRLLSDRFSAERPKGSFSTLEIQRTEQGDSAMYLCASTATETSYNEQFFGPGTRLTVL.

The rearrangement links TRBV18 to TRBJ1-1, with D possibly being TRBD1 (6 bases). With 3 bases removed from V and 3 bases from J, the gap between germline ends came to 8 bases. In germline, CDR1 is KGHSH, CDR2 LQKENI. The CDR3 length is 13 residues. The CDR3 region is CASSPSGDTEAFF. CDR3 sequence (DNA): TGTGCCAGCTCACCGTCAGGGGACACTGAAGCTTTCTTT.

V gene TRBV24-1 combines with J gene TRBJ2-2; 9 positions agree with TRBD2. Per germline, CDR1 KGHDR and CDR2 SFDVKD. Unmatched junction bases numbered 11, after V lost 3 bases and J lost 7 bases. This CDR3 contains 17 residues. The CDR3 region is CATSDPNPLAGIGELFF. The CDR3 nucleotides are TGTGCCACCAGTGATCCTAACCCGCTAGCGGGGATCGGGGAGCTGTTTTTT.

CDR3 sequence: CASSSRRGARASTDTQYF. The CDR3 DNA sequence: TGTGCCAGCAGCTCCAGACGCGGTGCCCGAGCTAGCACAGATACGCAGTATTTT. This chain joins TRBV7-9 and TRBJ2-3; D uncertain. Germline CDR1 is SEHNR and CDR2 is FQNEAQ (reference sequence). The CDR3 has 18 amino acids. Trimming took off 4 bases at V and 0 bases at J, with 20 bases between the two ends. Full variable domain (rest looked up from reference TRBV7-9 and TRBJ2-3): DTGVSQNPRHKITKRGQNVTFRCDPISEHNRLYWYRQTLGQGPEFLTYFQNEAQLEKSRLLSDRFSAERPKGSFSTLEIQRTEQGDSAMYLCASSSRRGARASTDTQYFGPGTRLTVL.

V usage is TRBV12-3 or TRBV12-4 and J usage is TRBJ1-2; weak D call: TRBD1 (6 bases). The CDR3 consists of 11 residues. V was pared by 3 bases and J by 14 bases, with 13 bases between. In DNA, the CDR3 is TGTGCCAGCAGTTTGGGGGACATGAGGACCTTC. Its protein product is CASSLGDMRTF.